The T cell receptor beta chain under discussion was sequenced for a study of post-analysis software for immune sequencing data. For the study at large: Secondary progressive, relapsing-remitting and progressive-relapsing multiple sclerosis were among the included disease courses. General study results and limits: By F measure, samples from a shared preparation batch strongly co-clustered. In multiple sclerosis, normalized Chao1 diversity was significantly below that of controls.

Only a few counts were recorded for this clonotype. What it binds is not known. Unique molecular identifiers had been added to the TCR beta cDNA libraries. From around 0.96 to 9.9 million T cells, about 500,000 cDNA molecules were obtained. TCRdb reanalysed the PCR reads using MiXCR and keeps one entry per CDR3 protein. The data show approximately 400,000 distinct CDR3 sequences, roughly 30% seen once. Material: blood. This sequence originates from a girl aged 5 to 17 with multiple sclerosis.

The CDR3 region has the DNA TGTGCCAGCAGCCATTTGAGCGCAGATACGCAGTATTTT. Protein product: CASSHLSADTQYF. This sequence joins TRBV3-1 and TRBJ2-3; D gene ambiguous. There are 13 residues in the CDR3. Trimming took 3 bases from V and 4 from J, leaving 8 bases between them. Germline CDR1 reads LGHDT; CDR2 reads YNNKEL (reference sequence).